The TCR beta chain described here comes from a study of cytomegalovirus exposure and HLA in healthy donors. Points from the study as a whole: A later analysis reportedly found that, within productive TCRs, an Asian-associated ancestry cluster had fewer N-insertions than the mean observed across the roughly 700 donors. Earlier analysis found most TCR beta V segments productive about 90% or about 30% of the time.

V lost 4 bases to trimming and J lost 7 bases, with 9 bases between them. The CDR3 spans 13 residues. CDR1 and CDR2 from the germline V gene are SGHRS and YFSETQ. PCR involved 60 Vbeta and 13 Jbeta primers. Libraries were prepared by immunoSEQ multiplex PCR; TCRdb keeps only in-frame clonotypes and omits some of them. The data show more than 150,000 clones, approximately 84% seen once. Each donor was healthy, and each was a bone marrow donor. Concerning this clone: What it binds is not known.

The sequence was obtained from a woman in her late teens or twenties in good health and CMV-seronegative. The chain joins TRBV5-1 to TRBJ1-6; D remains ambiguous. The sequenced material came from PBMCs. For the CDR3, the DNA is TGCGCCAGCAGCCCGAAAGCGAATTCACCCCTCCACTTT. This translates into CASSPKANSPLHF.